A single sample gave rise to the 21 T cell receptor beta chains below, sequenced in a study of T cell clonotyping in hematopoietic cell transplantation. The protocol was immunoSEQ multiplex PCR, while the TCRdb copy is restricted to in-frame clones and leaves out a portion. The data contain around 5,200 clones, roughly 70% of them seen just once; the ten biggest clones take up 25% to 30%. The material sequenced was PBMCs, taken 180 days after allogeneic stem cell transplant. The receptors were sampled from a male patient between 50 and 60 years old who had an allogeneic stem cell transplant from an unrelated donor, so the T cells may come from the graft donor. Some clones in this sample may be carry-over from other donors' samples.

V is TRBV10-3 and J is TRBJ2-7; D gene ambiguous. The CDR3 is 16 amino acids. The ends were cut back, 6 bases at V and 2 bases at J, with 20 bases in the middle. Germline CDR1 and CDR2: ENHRY and SYGVKD. The CDR3 DNA reads as TGTGCCATCAGACCTTCGGACCGTAGTACCCCCTACGAGCAGTACTTC. Encoded protein: CAIRPSDRSTPYEQYF.

This clone was counted only a few times. The chain is built from TRBV29-1 and TRBJ1-1; TRBD1 matches 9 bases. The germline gives CDR1 SQVTM, CDR2 ANQGSEA. The CDR3 spans 12 residues. CDR3 amino acids: CAVGTGSSRAFF. CDR3 coding DNA: TGCGCGGTAGGGACAGGGAGCAGCAGGGCTTTCTTT.

The chain uses TRBV5-5 and TRBJ1-6, with D tentatively TRBD1 (6 bases). Germline CDR1 and CDR2: SGHKS and YYEKEE (reference sequence). The CDR3 length is 15 residues. Trimming pared 0 bases from V and 7 bases from J, leaving 11 bases between. CDR3 in DNA: TGTGCCAGCAGCTTGGGAGGGGGGGAGAATTCACCCCTCCACTTT. Translation: CASSLGGGENSPLHF.

This clone was counted between two and nine times. The chain uses TRBV7-9 and TRBJ1-5; D unresolved. Trimming cost V 3 bases and J 7 bases, with 13 bases left between them. This CDR3 is built from 14 residues. The germline V gene encodes CDR1 SEHNR and CDR2 FQNEAQ (reference sequence). The CDR3 loop reads CASSLHDARQPQHF. CDR3 nucleotides: TGTGCCAGCAGCTTGCATGATGCTCGGCAGCCCCAGCATTTT.

The rearrangement links TRBV5-1 to TRBJ1-5; no reliable D call. V shed 2 bases and J shed 3 bases, with 6 bases lying between them. Germline CDR1 SGHRS, CDR2 YFSETQ. CDR3 size: 13 residues. The CDR3 protein is CASSFDNNQPQHF. The CDR3 bases are TGCGCCAGCAGCTTTGACAACAATCAGCCCCAGCATTTT. The variable domain in full, with the rest retrieved from reference TRBV5-1 and TRBJ1-5, is KAGVTQTPRYLIKTRGQQVTLSCSPISGHRSVSWYQQTPGQGLQFLFEYFSETQRNKGNFPGRFSGRQFSNSRSEMNVSTLELGDSALYLCASSFDNNQPQHFGDGTRLSIL.

This clone has only one observation. The V and J genes are TRBV5-8 and TRBJ2-1, with 7 bases matching TRBD1. Per the germline V gene, CDR1 is SGHTS and CDR2 is YDEGEE. This CDR3 contains 13 residues. V was clipped by 4 bases and J by 6 bases; unmatched bases: 4. The CDR3 DNA sequence: TGTGCCAGCAGCAATGCAGGGGGCAATGAGCAGTTCTTC. This encodes CASSNAGGNEQFF.

The chain carries TRBV27 and TRBJ1-4; D gene uncertain. Germline loops: CDR1 MNHEY, CDR2 SMNVEV (reference sequence). The CDR3 extends over 15 amino acids. Trimming removed 5 bases from V and 4 bases from J, with 14 bases in between. CDR3 coding DNA: TGTGCCAGCAGTGAGCGACCCGGAATTAATGAAAAACTGTTTTTT. Its protein is CASSERPGINEKLFF.

This clone is labeled as medium-sized. The chain's CDR3 is CASSFRRSGANVLTF. The CDR3 DNA reads as TGTGCCAGCAGCTTTCGCCGATCTGGGGCCAACGTCCTGACTTTC. The chain combines TRBV7-2 with TRBJ2-6; D is ambiguous. V was pared by 3 bases and J by 1 base, with 7 bases between. Germline values: CDR1 SGHTA, CDR2 FQGNSA. CDR3 length equals 15 residues. The full variable domain, in which reference TRBV7-2 and TRBJ2-6 provide the parts outside the CDR3, is GAGVSQSPSNKVTEKGKDVELRCDPISGHTALYWYRQSLGQGLEFLIYFQGNSAPDKSGLPSDRFSAERTGGSVSTLTIQRTQQEDSAVYLCASSFRRSGANVLTFGAGSRLTVL.

The V and J genes are TRBV5-1 and TRBJ2-3; D remains unclear. The CDR3 covers 14 residues. The germline gives CDR1 SGHRS, CDR2 YFSETQ. Trimming removed 5 bases at V and 0 bases at J, with 10 bases between. The DNA of the CDR3 is TGCGCCAGCAGTAACAGCCCTAGCACAGATACGCAGTATTTT. Encoded protein: CASSNSPSTDTQYF.

V gene TRBV30 combines with J gene TRBJ2-1, with D perhaps given as TRBD1 or TRBD2 (5 bases each). The germline V gene has CDR1 GTSNPN and CDR2 SVGIG (reference sequence). The CDR3 runs to 11 residues. Trimming stripped 3 bases from V and 9 bases from J, with 9 bases between. The DNA of the CDR3 is TGTGCCTGGAGCGAGGGGACTGAGCAGTTCTTC. Amino acid sequence: CAWSEGTEQFF.

This clone is a singleton in its sample. The CDR3 here is CASSATSGWLYEQYF. CDR3 nucleotide sequence: TGTGCCAGCAGTGCAACTAGCGGGTGGTTATACGAGCAGTACTTC. This sequence joins TRBV6-5 and TRBJ2-7; 9 positions match TRBD2. Germline V lookup: CDR1 MNHEY, CDR2 SVGAGI. The V and J ends lost 5 bases and 4 bases, in that order; junction bases with no gene match: 9. CDR3 size: 15 residues.

This clone has more than one count but fewer than ten. The chain links TRBV13 to TRBJ1-1, with D possibly TRBD1 on 5 matching bases. The CDR3 length is 14 residues. V was trimmed by 5 bases and J by 1 base, leaving 11 bases between them. In germline, CDR1 is PRHDT, CDR2 FYEKMQ (reference sequence). The DNA of the CDR3 is TGTGCCAGCAGCCAACCTACAGGGAACACTGAAGCTTTCTTT. Protein sequence: CASSQPTGNTEAFF. Complete variable domain (other parts from reference TRBV13 and TRBJ1-1): AAGVIQSPRHLIKEKRETATLKCYPIPRHDTVYWYQQGPGQDPQFLISFYEKMQSDKGSIPDRFSAQQFSDYHSELNMSSLELGDSALYFCASSQPTGNTEAFFGQGTRLTVV.

The chain uses TRBV6-6 and TRBJ2-7; 9 nucleotides line up with TRBD1. The germline gives CDR1 MNHNY, CDR2 SVGAGI (reference sequence). J gave up 5 bases and V 6 bases, and 5 bases lay outside the gene matches. The length of the CDR3 is 13 residues. DNA of the CDR3: TGTGCCAGCAGCACCGGGACAGGGAACGAGCAGTACTTC. It codes for CASSTGTGNEQYF.

The gene calls are TRBV2 and TRBJ1-1; the D gene is possibly TRBD1 (5 bases). This CDR3 has 11 residues. Germline V CDR1 and CDR2: SNHLY, FYNNEI. V shed 6 bases and J shed 6 bases, with 8 bases lying between them. The CDR3, as DNA: TGTGCCAGCAGCCTGGGGGCTGAAGCTTTCTTT. As protein: CASSLGAEAFF.

The gene calls are TRBV5-6 and TRBJ2-7; no reliable D call. The CDR3 sequence is 14 residues long. Germline values: CDR1 SGHDT, CDR2 YYEEEE. Between the trimmed V and J ends, which lost 0 bases and 0 bases, there was a span of 7 bases. The CDR3 DNA sequence: TGTGCCAGCAGCTTGGGGGCAGGCTCCTACGAGCAGTACTTC. This codes for CASSLGAGSYEQYF.

This chain joins TRBV27 and TRBJ1-2; the match to TRBD1 covers 9 bases. Per germline, CDR1 MNHEY and CDR2 SMNVEV (reference sequence). V was clipped by 6 bases and J by 3 bases; unmatched bases: 11. The CDR3 loop spans 16 amino acids. CDR3 nucleotides: TGTGCCAGCAGCCGGGACAGGGCGCTCGGTGACTATGGCTACACCTTC. This translates into CASSRDRALGDYGYTF.

V and J are TRBV18 and TRBJ1-2; D unresolved. The germline gives CDR1 KGHSH, CDR2 LQKENI. Trimming left V 0 bases short and J 4 bases short, with 15 bases between. The CDR3 runs to 16 residues. CDR3 nucleotide sequence: TGTGCCAGCTCACCACCGTTCCTTATTGGTGGCTATGGCTACACCTTC. Residues: CASSPPFLIGGYGYTF.

The V and J genes are TRBV25-1 and TRBJ1-5; 9 bases map to TRBD1. Germline V lookup: CDR1 MGHDK, CDR2 SYGVNS. The junction had 8 bases not matched to a gene; V was cut back by 4 bases and J by 7 bases. The CDR3 totals 15 residues. CDR3 residues: CASSAQGAPGQPQHF. CDR3 nucleotides: TGTGCCAGCAGTGCACAGGGGGCGCCCGGACAGCCCCAGCATTTT.

V usage is TRBV7-2 and J usage is TRBJ1-5; D is undetermined. Per the germline V gene, CDR1 is SGHTA and CDR2 is FQGNSA. Between the trimmed V and J ends, which lost 5 bases and 6 bases, there was a span of 17 bases. CDR3 size: 15 residues. This CDR3 is CASSAQRATGQPQHF. CDR3 sequence (DNA): TGTGCCAGCAGCGCCCAGCGGGCCACGGGTCAGCCCCAGCATTTT.

The chain carries TRBV10-3 and TRBJ1-1, with TRBD1 as a possible D gene (5 bases). This CDR3 is built from 14 residues. Germline CDR1 is ENHRY and CDR2 is SYGVKD. The V end was cut by 2 bases, the J end by 3 bases, with 10 bases between. As DNA, the CDR3 is TGTGCCATCAGTGAGCGGGGCTCGGACACTGAAGCTTTCTTT. This encodes CAISERGSDTEAFF.

The chain couples TRBV29-1 to TRBJ1-2; 8 bases agree with TRBD1. Per the germline V gene, CDR1 is SQVTM and CDR2 is ANQGSEA. The CDR3 extends over 12 amino acids. The J segment lost 5 bases and the V segment lost 6 bases, leaving 5 bases of the junction unmatched. CDR3 region: CSVRGQAYGYTF. The CDR3 DNA sequence: TGCAGCGTCAGGGGACAGGCATATGGCTACACCTTC.